A single sample is the source of the 7 T cell receptor beta chains below, sequenced in a study of CD8 T cells in Susac syndrome. An amount of RNA that ranged from about 0.45 to 1 ug was reverse transcribed with random hexamers. TCRdb recomputed calls from the immunoSEQ multiplex PCR reads with MiXCR, one row per CDR3 protein. The profile shows approximately 190,000 distinct CDR3 sequences, roughly 90% of them singletons. Sequenced input: CD4+ T cells from PBMCs. The receptors stem from a human donor with Susac syndrome.

CDR3 nucleotides: TGTGCCGGTTACGGACAGGTTAACTATGGCTACACCTTC. Amino acid sequence: CAGYGQVNYGYTF. The V and J genes are TRBV30 and TRBJ1-2, with 7 bases aligning to TRBD1. The germline gives CDR1 GTSNPN, CDR2 SVGIG (reference sequence). After removal of 8 bases from V and 1 base from J, the junction contained 7 bases not matched to a gene. This CDR3 is 13 amino acids long.

This rearrangement joins TRBV28 to TRBJ1-2; TRBD1 agrees at 7 bases. After removal of 6 bases from V and 3 bases from J, the junction contained 4 bases not matched to a gene. The germline gives CDR1 MDHEN, CDR2 SYDVKM. The CDR3 length is 13 residues. The CDR3 region is CASRAGGDYGYTF. CDR3 coding DNA: TGTGCCAGCAGGGCAGGGGGTGACTATGGCTACACCTTC.

This sequence joins TRBV5-4 and TRBJ2-5, with TRBD2 matching 8 bases. Germline V lookup: CDR1 SGHNT, CDR2 YYREEE (reference sequence). This CDR3 contains 15 residues. V lost 9 bases and J lost 0; bases outside the gene matches: 10. The DNA of the CDR3 is TGTGCCACCCCTTTAGCGGGGAAGTACCAAGAGACCCAGTACTTC. It specifies CATPLAGKYQETQYF. The complete variable domain, with remaining parts taken from reference TRBV5-4 and TRBJ2-5, reads ETGVTQSPTHLIKTRGQQVTLRCSSQSGHNTVSWYQQALGQGPQFIFQYYREEENGRGNFPPRFSGLQFPNYSSELNVNALELDDSALYLCATPLAGKYQETQYFGPGTRLLVL.

The chain uses TRBV3-1 and TRBJ2-3; unclear D gene. Germline loops: CDR1 LGHDT, CDR2 YNNKEL (reference sequence). The CDR3 runs 12 residues. V shed 6 bases and J shed 4 bases, with 8 bases lying between them. CDR3 coding DNA: TGTGCCAGCAGTCAGATGGCAGATACGCAGTATTTT. Translated: CASSQMADTQYF.

The V gene is TRBV27, the J gene TRBJ2-3, with 15 bases lining up with TRBD2. V was clipped by 2 bases and J by 2 bases; unmatched bases: 5. The germline V gene encodes CDR1 MNHEY and CDR2 SMNVEV (reference sequence). The CDR3 consists of 18 residues. This CDR3 is CASSLGTSGRSLTDTQYF. In DNA, the CDR3 is TGTGCCAGCAGTTTAGGGACTAGCGGGAGGAGCCTCACAGATACGCAGTATTTT.

The V gene is TRBV30, the J gene TRBJ1-2; TRBD1 aligns across 11 bases. This CDR3 region has 16 residues. V shed 2 bases and J 3 bases; nucleotides not matched to a gene: 8. CDR1 and CDR2 from the germline V gene are GTSNPN and SVGIG (reference sequence). CDR3 region: CAWSPAGTGGDYGYTF. The CDR3, as DNA: TGTGCCTGGAGTCCCGCCGGGACAGGGGGAGACTATGGCTACACCTTC.

The J gene is TRBJ2-2, the V gene TRBV30, with 10 bases lining up with TRBD2. The CDR3 is made up of 16 amino acids. V lost 4 bases, J lost 5 bases, and 10 bases stayed unmatched. Germline CDR1 and CDR2: GTSNPN and SVGIG (reference sequence). CDR3 amino acids: CAWKLISGGATGELFF. CDR3 DNA sequence: TGTGCCTGGAAATTAATCAGCGGGGGGGCAACCGGGGAGCTGTTTTTT.